A selection of T cell receptor beta chains follows, all from one sample in a study of CD8 T cell repertoires and HIV-1 epitope variants. The method was immunoSEQ multiplex PCR; TCRdb's version includes in-frame clones alone and lacks a portion of them. The sample records 5,000 to 6,000 clones, around two thirds being singletons. Antigens for these TCRs are unknown. The source material was cultured CD8+ T cells derived from PBMCs. These TCRs come from a male donor with HIV. CDR3s include the opening cysteine and the closing phenylalanine or tryptophan. Fields, in order: D gene, J gene, V gene, CDR3 length, clone size, CDR3 protein, CDR3 DNA. The D gene is left open where the match is weak. Clone size is given for some rows only: seen once, a few or many times, or a class if the clone is expanded.

d_call: TRBD1; j_call: TRBJ2-3; v_call: TRBV18; cdr3_length: 16; clone_size: NA; cdr3_aa: CASSPLGGSTTDTQYF; cdr3_nt: TGTGCCAGCTCACCACTAGGGGGCAGTACCACAGATACGCAGTATTTT
d_call: NA; j_call: TRBJ1-5; v_call: TRBV19; cdr3_length: 15; clone_size: NA; cdr3_aa: CASSIGGLSNQPQHF; cdr3_nt: TGTGCCAGTAGTATCGGGGGCCTTAGCAATCAGCCCCAGCATTTT
d_call: NA; j_call: TRBJ1-2; v_call: TRBV9; cdr3_length: 12; clone_size: NA; cdr3_aa: CASGPATNGYTF; cdr3_nt: TGTGCCTCTGGCCCGGCCACGAATGGCTACACCTTC
d_call: TRBD1; j_call: TRBJ2-2; v_call: TRBV14; cdr3_length: 15; clone_size: NA; cdr3_aa: CASRAMTGLTGELFF; cdr3_nt: TGTGCCAGCAGGGCCATGACAGGGCTGACCGGGGAGCTGTTTTTT
d_call: TRBD2; j_call: TRBJ2-3; v_call: TRBV5-1; cdr3_length: 17; clone_size: once; cdr3_aa: CASSYGLAGTSTDTQYF; cdr3_nt: TGCGCCAGCAGCTACGGACTAGCGGGGACTAGCACAGATACGCAGTATTTT
d_call: NA; j_call: TRBJ1-1; v_call: TRBV5-1; cdr3_length: 12; clone_size: NA; cdr3_aa: CASSPPNTEAFF; cdr3_nt: TGCGCCAGCAGCCCCCCAAACACTGAAGCTTTCTTT
d_call: NA; j_call: TRBJ2-1; v_call: TRBV5-1; cdr3_length: 12; clone_size: NA; cdr3_aa: CASSLGGDEQFF; cdr3_nt: TGCGCCAGCAGCTTGGGAGGGGATGAGCAGTTCTTC
d_call: NA; j_call: TRBJ2-7; v_call: TRBV6-1; cdr3_length: 15; clone_size: NA; cdr3_aa: CASSEEGYSPYEQYF; cdr3_nt: TGTGCCAGCAGTGAAGAGGGCTACTCACCCTACGAGCAGTACTTC
d_call: NA; j_call: TRBJ1-2; v_call: TRBV5-1; cdr3_length: 14; clone_size: NA; cdr3_aa: CASSLTARGHGYTF; cdr3_nt: TGCGCCAGCAGCTTGACCGCCAGAGGCCATGGCTACACCTTC
d_call: NA; j_call: TRBJ2-7; v_call: TRBV6-1; cdr3_length: 14; clone_size: NA; cdr3_aa: CASSGGGGYPEQYF; cdr3_nt: TGTGCCAGCAGTGGCGGTGGAGGGTATCCGGAGCAGTACTTC
d_call: TRBD2; j_call: TRBJ2-7; v_call: TRBV5-1; cdr3_length: 17; clone_size: NA; cdr3_aa: CASSLGLAGGGEYEQYF; cdr3_nt: TGCGCCAGCAGCCTGGGACTAGCGGGAGGGGGGGAGTACGAGCAGTACTTC
d_call: TRBD2; j_call: TRBJ2-3; v_call: TRBV28; cdr3_length: 17; clone_size: NA; cdr3_aa: CASSLSIGLASTDTQYF; cdr3_nt: TGTGCCAGCAGTTTATCGATTGGACTAGCTAGCACAGATACGCAGTATTTT
d_call: NA; j_call: TRBJ1-3; v_call: TRBV7-9; cdr3_length: 13; clone_size: NA; cdr3_aa: CASSEGSGNTIYF; cdr3_nt: TGTGCAAGCAGCGAGGGCAGTGGAAACACCATATATTTT
d_call: TRBD2; j_call: TRBJ2-5; v_call: TRBV5-6; cdr3_length: 16; clone_size: NA; cdr3_aa: CASSLSLERGEETQYF; cdr3_nt: TGTGCCAGCAGCTTGAGTTTAGAGCGGGGGGAAGAGACCCAGTACTTC
d_call: NA; j_call: TRBJ2-7; v_call: TRBV27; cdr3_length: 13; clone_size: NA; cdr3_aa: CASSLDGLYEQYF; cdr3_nt: TGTGCCAGCAGTTTAGACGGACTCTACGAGCAGTACTTC
d_call: TRBD2; j_call: TRBJ2-3; v_call: TRBV15; cdr3_length: 16; clone_size: NA; cdr3_aa: CATSSSLAGLTDTQYF; cdr3_nt: TGTGCCACCAGCTCCTCCCTAGCGGGGCTCACAGATACGCAGTATTTT
d_call: TRBD1; j_call: TRBJ1-5; v_call: TRBV19; cdr3_length: 13; clone_size: NA; cdr3_aa: CASETGGGQPQHF; cdr3_nt: TGTGCCAGTGAAACAGGGGGCGGTCAGCCCCAGCATTTT
d_call: NA; j_call: TRBJ2-3; v_call: TRBV2; cdr3_length: 13; clone_size: few; cdr3_aa: CASRLLGADTQYF; cdr3_nt: TGTGCCAGCAGACTCTTAGGGGCAGATACGCAGTATTTT
d_call: TRBD1; j_call: TRBJ1-1; v_call: TRBV30; cdr3_length: 14; clone_size: few; cdr3_aa: CAWSFRDRGQEAFF; cdr3_nt: TGTGCCTGGAGTTTCCGGGACAGGGGCCAAGAGGCTTTCTTT
d_call: NA; j_call: TRBJ1-2; v_call: TRBV29-1; cdr3_length: 12; clone_size: NA; cdr3_aa: CSVEGESDGYTF; cdr3_nt: TGCAGCGTTGAAGGGGAGAGTGATGGCTACACCTTC
d_call: NA; j_call: TRBJ2-1; v_call: TRBV28; cdr3_length: 14; clone_size: NA; cdr3_aa: CASRGPGFYNEQFF; cdr3_nt: TGTGCCAGCAGAGGTCCCGGGTTTTACAATGAGCAGTTCTTC
d_call: NA; j_call: TRBJ2-7; v_call: TRBV5-6; cdr3_length: 12; clone_size: NA; cdr3_aa: CASSLDQYEQYF; cdr3_nt: TGTGCCAGCAGCTTGGATCAGTACGAGCAGTACTTC
d_call: NA; j_call: TRBJ1-2; v_call: TRBV18; cdr3_length: 13; clone_size: NA; cdr3_aa: CASSPTGNYGYTF; cdr3_nt: TGTGCCAGCTCACCAACGGGGAACTATGGCTACACCTTC
d_call: NA; j_call: TRBJ1-4; v_call: TRBV28; cdr3_length: 13; clone_size: NA; cdr3_aa: CASSPATNEKLFF; cdr3_nt: TGTGCCAGCAGTCCTGCAACTAATGAAAAACTGTTTTTT
d_call: NA; j_call: TRBJ2-1; v_call: TRBV28; cdr3_length: 12; clone_size: NA; cdr3_aa: CASLTGYNEQFF; cdr3_nt: TGTGCCAGCCTAACGGGATACAATGAGCAGTTCTTC
d_call: NA; j_call: TRBJ1-1; v_call: TRBV19; cdr3_length: 13; clone_size: NA; cdr3_aa: CASSIGQTTEAFF; cdr3_nt: TGTGCCAGTAGTATAGGGCAGACGACTGAAGCTTTCTTT
d_call: NA; j_call: TRBJ1-2; v_call: TRBV27; cdr3_length: 17; clone_size: once; cdr3_aa: CASSLKGYPTGTYGYTF; cdr3_nt: TGTGCCAGCAGTTTAAAGGGGTATCCCACAGGGACCTATGGCTACACCTTC
d_call: NA; j_call: TRBJ2-7; v_call: TRBV5-4; cdr3_length: 16; clone_size: NA; cdr3_aa: CASSQTGYGAAYEQYF; cdr3_nt: TGTGCCAGCAGCCAAACCGGCTACGGGGCAGCCTACGAGCAGTACTTC
d_call: NA; j_call: TRBJ2-7; v_call: TRBV29-1; cdr3_length: 11; clone_size: NA; cdr3_aa: CSVEDVGEQYF; cdr3_nt: TGCAGCGTTGAAGATGTAGGCGAGCAGTACTTC
d_call: NA; j_call: TRBJ1-6; v_call: TRBV11-2; cdr3_length: 16; clone_size: NA; cdr3_aa: CASSTQDPLGRSPLHF; cdr3_nt: TGTGCCAGCAGCACCCAGGATCCCCTAGGCCGTTCACCCCTCCACTTT
d_call: NA; j_call: TRBJ2-2; v_call: TRBV5-4; cdr3_length: 15; clone_size: NA; cdr3_aa: CASSMAWGNTGELFF; cdr3_nt: TGTGCCAGCAGCATGGCTTGGGGGAACACCGGGGAGCTGTTTTTT
d_call: NA; j_call: TRBJ2-1; v_call: TRBV7-9; cdr3_length: 12; clone_size: NA; cdr3_aa: CASSPTGGEQFF; cdr3_nt: TGTGCCAGCAGCCCCACCGGGGGTGAGCAGTTCTTC
d_call: NA; j_call: TRBJ2-7; v_call: TRBV5-4; cdr3_length: 13; clone_size: NA; cdr3_aa: CASSFGGFGEQYF; cdr3_nt: TGTGCCAGCAGCTTTGGGGGTTTCGGGGAGCAGTACTTC
d_call: TRBD2; j_call: TRBJ2-7; v_call: TRBV6-1; cdr3_length: 15; clone_size: NA; cdr3_aa: CASSETASGLMEQYF; cdr3_nt: TGTGCCAGCAGTGAAACGGCTAGCGGCCTCATGGAGCAGTACTTC
d_call: NA; j_call: TRBJ2-3; v_call: TRBV5-4; cdr3_length: 15; clone_size: NA; cdr3_aa: CASSPARGAMDTQYF; cdr3_nt: TGTGCCAGCAGCCCGGCGAGGGGGGCTATGGATACGCAGTATTTT
d_call: NA; j_call: TRBJ1-3; v_call: TRBV6-1; cdr3_length: 16; clone_size: once; cdr3_aa: CASSDATAVSGNTIYF; cdr3_nt: TGTGCCAGCAGTGATGCTACAGCCGTCTCTGGAAACACCATATATTTT
d_call: NA; j_call: TRBJ2-7; v_call: TRBV7-2; cdr3_length: 14; clone_size: NA; cdr3_aa: CASSFRDSTYEQYF; cdr3_nt: TGTGCCAGCAGCTTCCGCGACTCCACCTACGAGCAGTACTTC
d_call: NA; j_call: TRBJ1-2; v_call: TRBV29-1; cdr3_length: 11; clone_size: few; cdr3_aa: CSVSGSYGYTF; cdr3_nt: TGCAGCGTCTCCGGAAGCTATGGCTACACCTTC
d_call: TRBD1; j_call: TRBJ2-7; v_call: TRBV7-9; cdr3_length: 13; clone_size: NA; cdr3_aa: CASEGQGGYEQYF; cdr3_nt: TGTGCCAGTGAGGGACAGGGTGGGTACGAGCAGTACTTC
d_call: NA; j_call: TRBJ1-2; v_call: TRBV4-3; cdr3_length: 15; clone_size: few; cdr3_aa: CASSQSRGLNYGYTF; cdr3_nt: TGCGCCAGCAGCCAGTCGCGGGGGCTGAACTATGGCTACACCTTC
d_call: NA; j_call: TRBJ2-3; v_call: TRBV11-2; cdr3_length: 16; clone_size: NA; cdr3_aa: CASSSWRGQSTDTQYF; cdr3_nt: TGTGCCAGCAGCTCCTGGCGGGGACAGAGCACAGATACGCAGTATTTT
d_call: NA; j_call: TRBJ2-2; v_call: TRBV4-3; cdr3_length: 16; clone_size: few; cdr3_aa: CASSQAFGLAPGELFF; cdr3_nt: TGCGCCAGCAGCCAAGCCTTCGGGCTAGCGCCCGGGGAGCTGTTTTTT
d_call: TRBD1; j_call: TRBJ2-1; v_call: TRBV27; cdr3_length: 13; clone_size: NA; cdr3_aa: CASRITGDNEQFF; cdr3_nt: TGTGCCAGCAGAATCACAGGGGACAATGAGCAGTTCTTC
d_call: TRBD1; j_call: TRBJ2-7; v_call: TRBV10-2; cdr3_length: 17; clone_size: NA; cdr3_aa: CASSDPRQGETSYEQYF; cdr3_nt: TGCGCCAGCAGTGATCCCCGACAGGGAGAGACGTCCTACGAGCAGTACTTC
d_call: TRBD1; j_call: TRBJ1-3; v_call: TRBV28; cdr3_length: 14; clone_size: NA; cdr3_aa: CASSQTGSGNTIYF; cdr3_nt: TGTGCCAGCAGTCAGACAGGGTCTGGAAACACCATATATTTT
d_call: TRBD2; j_call: TRBJ2-3; v_call: TRBV5-4; cdr3_length: 16; clone_size: few; cdr3_aa: CASSGGGTRGTDTQYF; cdr3_nt: TGTGCCAGCAGCGGGGGAGGGACGAGGGGCACAGATACGCAGTATTTT
d_call: NA; j_call: TRBJ1-1; v_call: TRBV6-1; cdr3_length: 15; clone_size: few; cdr3_aa: CASSEVGGDIAEAFF; cdr3_nt: TGTGCCAGCAGTGAAGTTGGAGGGGATATCGCTGAAGCTTTCTTT
d_call: TRBD2; j_call: TRBJ2-3; v_call: TRBV19; cdr3_length: 16; clone_size: few; cdr3_aa: CASSQGLARDTDTQYF; cdr3_nt: TGTGCCAGTAGCCAAGGACTAGCGAGGGACACAGATACGCAGTATTTT
d_call: TRBD1; j_call: TRBJ1-4; v_call: TRBV19; cdr3_length: 17; clone_size: NA; cdr3_aa: CASSTQTDRTMREKLFF; cdr3_nt: TGTGCCAGTAGTACACAAACGGACAGGACGATGCGGGAAAAACTGTTTTTT
d_call: TRBD1; j_call: TRBJ1-1; v_call: TRBV10-3; cdr3_length: 12; clone_size: NA; cdr3_aa: CAISERTGEAFF; cdr3_nt: TGTGCCATCAGTGAGAGGACAGGGGAAGCTTTCTTT
d_call: NA; j_call: TRBJ2-5; v_call: TRBV5-6; cdr3_length: 13; clone_size: NA; cdr3_aa: CASSLSGQETQYF; cdr3_nt: TGTGCCAGCAGCTTGTCAGGTCAAGAGACCCAGTACTTC
d_call: TRBD2; j_call: TRBJ2-7; v_call: TRBV15; cdr3_length: 14; clone_size: NA; cdr3_aa: CATSKSGSPYEQYF; cdr3_nt: TGTGCCACCAGCAAAAGCGGGAGCCCCTACGAGCAGTACTTC
d_call: NA; j_call: TRBJ2-1; v_call: TRBV11-2; cdr3_length: 12; clone_size: NA; cdr3_aa: CASSPTGNEQFF; cdr3_nt: TGTGCCAGCAGCCCGACGGGGAATGAGCAGTTCTTC